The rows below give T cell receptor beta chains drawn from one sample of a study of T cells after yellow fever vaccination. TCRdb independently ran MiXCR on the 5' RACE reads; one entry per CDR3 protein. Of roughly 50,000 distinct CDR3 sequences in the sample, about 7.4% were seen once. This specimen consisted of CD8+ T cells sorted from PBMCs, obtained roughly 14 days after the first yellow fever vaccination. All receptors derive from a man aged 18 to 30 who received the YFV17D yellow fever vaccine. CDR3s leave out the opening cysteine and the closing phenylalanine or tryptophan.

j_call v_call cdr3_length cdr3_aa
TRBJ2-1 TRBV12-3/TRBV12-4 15 ASTPGTSGGPYNEQF
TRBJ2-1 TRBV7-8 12 ASSLGPNYNEQF
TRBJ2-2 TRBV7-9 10 ASTFAPGELF
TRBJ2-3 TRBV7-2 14 ASSPRQGGVTDTQY
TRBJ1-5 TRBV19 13 ASSKTDYSNQPQH
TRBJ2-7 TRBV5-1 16 ASSFGQTNIKSSYEQY
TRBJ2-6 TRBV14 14 ASSSGRGPGANVLT
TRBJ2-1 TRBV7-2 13 ASSILAGGNNEQF
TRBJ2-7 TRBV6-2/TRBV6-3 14 ASSVHLQTGSYEQY
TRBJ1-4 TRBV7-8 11 ASSFHKNEKLF
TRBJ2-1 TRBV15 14 ATSAKVRGLGAEQF
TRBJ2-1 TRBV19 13 ASSITGGSYNEQF
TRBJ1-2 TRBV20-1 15 SPKVSRGWDGNYGYT
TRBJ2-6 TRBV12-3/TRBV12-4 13 ASSLSISGANVLT
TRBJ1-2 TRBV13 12 ASSLYGTSDGYT
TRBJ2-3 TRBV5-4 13 ASSFIAGRADTQY
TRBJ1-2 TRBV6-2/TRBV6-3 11 ASSSGQNYGYT
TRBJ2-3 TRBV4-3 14 ASSQGTFPRTDTQY
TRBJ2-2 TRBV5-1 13 ASSFVTALTGELF
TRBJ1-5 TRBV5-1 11 ASSLSAGQPQH
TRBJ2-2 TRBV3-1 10 ASSQASGELF